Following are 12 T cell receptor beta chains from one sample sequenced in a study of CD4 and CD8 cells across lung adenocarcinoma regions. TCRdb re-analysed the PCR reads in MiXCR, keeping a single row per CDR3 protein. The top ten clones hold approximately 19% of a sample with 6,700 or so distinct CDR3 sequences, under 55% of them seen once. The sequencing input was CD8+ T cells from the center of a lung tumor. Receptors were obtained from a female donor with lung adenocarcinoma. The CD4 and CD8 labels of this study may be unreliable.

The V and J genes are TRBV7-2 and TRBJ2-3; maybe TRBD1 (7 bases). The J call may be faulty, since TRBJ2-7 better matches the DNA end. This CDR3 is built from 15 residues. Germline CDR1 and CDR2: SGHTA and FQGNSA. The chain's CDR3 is CASSFEAGQHYEQYF. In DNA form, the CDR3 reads TGTGCCAGCAGCTTTGAGGCGGGACAGCACTACGAGCAGTACTTC.

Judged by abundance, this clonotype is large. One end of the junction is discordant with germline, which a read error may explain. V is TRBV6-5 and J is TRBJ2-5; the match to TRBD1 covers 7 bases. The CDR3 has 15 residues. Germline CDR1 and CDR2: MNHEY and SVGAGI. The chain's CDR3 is CASSYFRDSQATQYF. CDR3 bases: TGTGCCAGCAGTTACTTCCGGGACAGCCAAGCGACCCAGTACTTC.

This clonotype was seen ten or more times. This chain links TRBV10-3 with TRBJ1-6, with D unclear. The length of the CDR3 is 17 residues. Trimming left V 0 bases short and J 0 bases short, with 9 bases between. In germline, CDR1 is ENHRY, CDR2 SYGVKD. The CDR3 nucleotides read TGTGCCATCAGTGAGTCCTGGAACAGCTCCTATAATTCACCCCTCCACTTT. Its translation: CAISESWNSSYNSPLHF.

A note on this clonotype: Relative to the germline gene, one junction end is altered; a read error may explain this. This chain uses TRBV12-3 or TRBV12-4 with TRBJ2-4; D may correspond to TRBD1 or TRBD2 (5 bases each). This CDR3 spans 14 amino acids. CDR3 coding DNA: TGCCGCAGCTCGGGTGGGGGAGCCAAAAACACTCAGTACTTC. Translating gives CRSSGGGAKNTQYF.

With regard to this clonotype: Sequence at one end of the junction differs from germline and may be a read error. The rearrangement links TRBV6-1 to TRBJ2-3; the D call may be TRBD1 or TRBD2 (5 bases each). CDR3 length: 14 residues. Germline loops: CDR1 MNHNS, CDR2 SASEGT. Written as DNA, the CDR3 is TGTGCCAGCAGCGGGGCGCTCGCGCAGGAGACCCAGTACTTT. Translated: CASSGALAQETQYF.

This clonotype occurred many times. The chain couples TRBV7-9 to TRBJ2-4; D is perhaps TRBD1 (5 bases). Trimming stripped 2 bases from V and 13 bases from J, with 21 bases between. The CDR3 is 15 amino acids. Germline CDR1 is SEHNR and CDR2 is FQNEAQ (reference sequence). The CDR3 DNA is TGTGCCAGCAGCTTATCAGGGTTTACCTACAATGAGCAGTACTTC. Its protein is CASSLSGFTYNEQYF. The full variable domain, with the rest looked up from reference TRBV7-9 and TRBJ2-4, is DTGVSQNPRHKITKRGQNVTFRCDPISEHNRLYWYRQTLGQGPEFLTYFQNEAQLEKSRLLSDRFSAERPKGSFSTLEIQRTEQGDSAMYLCASSLSGFTYNEQYFGAGTRLSVL.

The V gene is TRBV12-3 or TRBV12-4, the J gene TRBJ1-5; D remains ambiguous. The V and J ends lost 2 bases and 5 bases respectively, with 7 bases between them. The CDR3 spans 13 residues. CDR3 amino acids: CASSLRRDQPQHF. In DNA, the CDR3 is TGTGCCAGCAGTTTAAGGAGGGATCAGCCCCAGCATTTT.

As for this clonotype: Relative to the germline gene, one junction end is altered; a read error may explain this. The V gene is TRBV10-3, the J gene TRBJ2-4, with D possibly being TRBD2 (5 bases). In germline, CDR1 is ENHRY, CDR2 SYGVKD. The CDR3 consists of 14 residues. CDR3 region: CAGQRPRNPETQYF. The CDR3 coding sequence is TGTGCGGGTCAGCGGCCACGCAACCCAGAGACGCAGTATTTC.

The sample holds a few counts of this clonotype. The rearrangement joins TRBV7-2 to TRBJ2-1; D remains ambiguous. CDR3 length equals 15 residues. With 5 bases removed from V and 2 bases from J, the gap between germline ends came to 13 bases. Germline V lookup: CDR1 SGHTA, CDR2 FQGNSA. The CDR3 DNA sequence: TGTGCCAGCAGCCCTTTGTATGGGGCCTACAATGAGCAGTTCTTC. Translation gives CASSPLYGAYNEQFF.

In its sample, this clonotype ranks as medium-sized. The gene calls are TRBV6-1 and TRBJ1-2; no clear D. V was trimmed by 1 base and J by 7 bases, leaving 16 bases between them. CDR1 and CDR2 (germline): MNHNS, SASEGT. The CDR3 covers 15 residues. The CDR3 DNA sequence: TGTGCCAGCAGTGAAGGGTTGGGAGGGCTTTCTGGCTACACCTTC. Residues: CASSEGLGGLSGYTF.

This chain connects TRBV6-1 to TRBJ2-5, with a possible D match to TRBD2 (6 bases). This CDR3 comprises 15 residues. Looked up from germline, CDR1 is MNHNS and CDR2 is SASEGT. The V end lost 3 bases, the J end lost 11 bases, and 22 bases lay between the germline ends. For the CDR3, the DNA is TGTGCCAGCAGTGACTTAACCTCGGACTACAATGAGCAGTACTTC. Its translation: CASSDLTSDYNEQYF.

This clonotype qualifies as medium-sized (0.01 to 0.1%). The CDR3 DNA follows: TGTGCCAGCAGTGGAAAACGACACTATGGCTACACCTTC. Its protein product is CASSGKRHYGYTF. V is TRBV6-1 and J is TRBJ1-2; D is unresolved. V was cut by 4 bases and J by 3 bases, with 9 bases left in between. Looked up from germline, CDR1 is MNHNS and CDR2 is SASEGT. This CDR3 spans 13 amino acids.